The 18 T cell receptor beta chains reported below all come from one sample, sequenced in a study of CD8+ T cells in alopecia areata. It was cDNA, reverse transcribed from extracted RNA, that served as the sequencing template. The table came from immunoSEQ multiplex PCR; TCRdb's copy has only in-frame clones and leaves some out. The sample yields 90,000 to 120,000 clones, 50% to 60% seen once. Input material: NKG2D-low CD8+ T cells sorted from blood. The receptor source for this set is a human donor with alopecia areata.

This chain links TRBV6-5 with TRBJ1-1; D perhaps matches TRBD1 (6 bases). The CDR3 totals 9 residues. Trimming cost V 9 bases and J 9 bases, with 8 bases left between them. CDR1 MNHEY and CDR2 SVGAGI come from the germline V gene. DNA of the CDR3: TGTGCCAGTGGACAGAAAGCTTTCTTT. Encoded protein: CASGQKAFF.

Worth noting for this clone: This same CDR3 is encoded by further DNA sequences in the sample. V and J are TRBV7-9 and TRBJ1-1; D is possibly TRBD1 (5 bases). This CDR3 contains 11 residues. Germline V gene data show CDR1 as SEHNR and CDR2 as FQNEAQ (reference sequence). V was pared by 5 bases and J by 5 bases, with 6 bases between. CDR3 nucleotides: TGTGCCAGCAGCGGGGGGACTGAAGCTTTCTTT. Its translation: CASSGGTEAFF.

Turning to this clone: Other DNA sequences in this specimen translate into the identical CDR3. This chain joins TRBV4-1 and TRBJ1-4, with a weak D call TRBD1 (6 bases). The V end lost 1 base, the J end lost 5 bases, and 8 bases lay between the germline ends. Germline V lookup: CDR1 MGHRA, CDR2 YSYEKL. The CDR3 runs to 14 residues. The CDR3 here is CASSQGTGNEKLFF. The CDR3 DNA is TGCGCCAGCAGCCAAGGTACAGGGAATGAAAAACTGTTTTTT.

J is TRBJ2-3 and V is TRBV28; D gene unclear. CDR3 length: 14 residues. From germline, CDR1 is MDHEN and CDR2 SYDVKM. The V end was cut by 3 bases, the J end by 2 bases, with 9 bases between. CDR3 sequence (DNA): TGTGCCAGCAGTTTCCCGGGTACCACAGATACGCAGTATTTT. It is translated as CASSFPGTTDTQYF.

The chain has TRBV27 and TRBJ1-2; 7 bases are a match to TRBD1. This CDR3 spans 14 amino acids. The germline V gene has CDR1 MNHEY and CDR2 SMNVEV (reference sequence). V gave up 0 bases and J gave up 4 bases; unmatched junction bases: 2. CDR3 nucleotides: TGTGCCAGCAGTTTATCCAGGGGGTTCTATGGCTACACCTTC. Translation gives CASSLSRGFYGYTF.

The rearrangement joins TRBV29-1 to TRBJ2-2; D unclear. The V and J ends lost 3 bases and 2 bases respectively, with 4 bases between them. Looked up from germline, CDR1 is SQVTM and CDR2 is ANQGSEA. This CDR3 has 12 residues. This CDR3 is CSVEINTGELFF. The CDR3, as DNA: TGCAGCGTTGAGATTAACACCGGGGAGCTGTTTTTT.

This clone was picked up a small number of times. In DNA, the CDR3 is TGTGCCAGCAGCCAAGATGCGCAGGGCTTAGCCAAAAACATTCAGTACTTC. Protein product: CASSQDAQGLAKNIQYF. The V gene is TRBV4-2, the J gene TRBJ2-4, with a tentative D call TRBD1 (5 bases). The CDR3 consists of 17 residues. V gave up 0 bases and J gave up 0 bases, with 12 bases separating them. CDR1 LGHNA and CDR2 YNFKEQ come from the germline V gene.

The sample holds a few counts of this clone. The CDR3 region is CASSGGVPYEQYF. The CDR3, as DNA: TGTGCCAGCAGTGGAGGCGTTCCCTACGAGCAGTACTTC. The genes are TRBV25-1 and TRBJ2-7; D gene unclear. CDR1 and CDR2 (germline): MGHDK, SYGVNS. V gave up 4 bases and J gave up 2 bases, with 9 bases separating them. The CDR3 consists of 13 residues.

This chain connects TRBV20-1 to TRBJ1-1; no reliable D call. This CDR3 is 11 amino acids long. CDR1 and CDR2 (germline): DFQATT, SNEGSKA (reference sequence). The V gene lost 6 bases and the J gene lost 4 bases, with 9 bases spanning the gap. The CDR3 is CSAAWGTEAFF. The DNA for the CDR3 is TGCAGTGCAGCATGGGGCACTGAAGCTTTCTTT.

This sequence joins TRBV28 and TRBJ1-5, with unresolved D. V lost 3 bases and J 6 bases, leaving 12 bases between the germline ends. Germline V gene lookup returns CDR1 MDHEN and CDR2 SYDVKM. The length of the CDR3 is 14 residues. CDR3 sequence reads: CASSLTLRSQPQHF. CDR3 nucleotides: TGTGCCAGCAGTTTGACTCTAAGGAGTCAGCCCCAGCATTTT.

The rearrangement joins TRBV13 to TRBJ2-1; D unclear. Trimming removed 4 bases at V and 5 bases at J, with 9 bases between. The germline gives CDR1 PRHDT, CDR2 FYEKMQ (reference sequence). This CDR3 contains 13 residues. The CDR3 DNA reads as TGTGCCAGCAGCTCGGACGGAAACAATGAGCAGTTCTTC. This codes for CASSSDGNNEQFF.

This chain links TRBV27 with TRBJ1-2; 9 nucleotides match TRBD1. The CDR3 consists of 16 residues. V trimming: 5 bases; J trimming: 3 bases; junction bases outside the gene matches: 10. The germline CDR1 and CDR2 sequences are MNHEY and SMNVEV (reference sequence). The DNA of the CDR3 is TGTGCCAGCAGTCCAATCGGGGACAGGGCGGACTATGGCTACACCTTC. Translation gives CASSPIGDRADYGYTF.

The V call is TRBV2, the J call TRBJ1-5, with D possibly matching TRBD1 (6 bases). The length of the CDR3 is 15 residues. V lost 3 bases and J lost 2, with 11 bases in between. Germline values: CDR1 SNHLY, CDR2 FYNNEI. CDR3 loop: CASSDPNRGNQPQHF. In DNA, the CDR3 is TGTGCCAGCAGTGATCCCAACAGGGGCAATCAGCCCCAGCATTTT.

The rearrangement links TRBV2 to TRBJ2-7, with D perhaps matching TRBD1 or TRBD2 (6 bases each). Germline CDR1 reads SNHLY; CDR2 reads FYNNEI. V lost 7 bases and J 6 bases, leaving 19 bases between the germline ends. This CDR3 is 14 amino acids long. The CDR3, as DNA: TGTGCCAGCACGGGGGCGACAGCGGCGGGCGAGCAGTACTTC. Amino acid sequence: CASTGATAAGEQYF.

The rearrangement uses TRBV27 and TRBJ2-7; possibly TRBD2 for D (5 bases). V lost 4 bases to trimming and J lost 2 bases, with 15 bases between them. This CDR3 is built from 15 residues. From germline, CDR1 is MNHEY and CDR2 SMNVEV (reference sequence). This CDR3 reads CASSSADRGAYEQYF. The DNA for the CDR3 is TGTGCCAGCAGTTCAGCGGACCGCGGAGCCTACGAGCAGTACTTC.

J is TRBJ1-2 and V is TRBV11-2; TRBD1 might be the D (6 bases). This CDR3 has 14 residues. Trimming left V 5 bases short and J 8 bases short, with 18 bases between. Germline-derived CDR1 and CDR2 are SGHAT and FQNNGV. The CDR3 reads CASSPMGQGSGYTF. The CDR3 DNA is TGTGCCAGCAGCCCAATGGGGCAGGGGAGCGGCTACACCTTC.

This rearrangement joins TRBV5-1 to TRBJ2-5; no firm D call. The V and J ends lost 6 bases and 1 base respectively, with 13 bases between them. Germline loops: CDR1 SGHRS, CDR2 YFSETQ. The CDR3 runs to 14 residues. CDR3 region: CASNGQESQETQYF. DNA for the CDR3: TGCGCCAGCAACGGGCAGGAAAGCCAAGAGACCCAGTACTTC.

The rearrangement links TRBV30 to TRBJ2-7; D gene ambiguous. CDR1 is GTSNPN, CDR2 SVGIG, per germline (reference sequence). This CDR3 has 12 amino acids. Trimming took 3 bases from V and 5 from J, leaving 11 bases between them. The CDR3 region is CAWRGSTDEQYF. The DNA for the CDR3 is TGTGCCTGGAGAGGTTCGACGGACGAGCAGTACTTC.